These 20 T cell receptor beta chains originate from one sample sequenced in a study of cytomegalovirus exposure and HLA in healthy donors. The repertoire was sequenced with immunoSEQ multiplex PCR; TCRdb's copy has only in-frame clones and lacks some. This sample has around 170,000 clones, with about 88% found just once. The sequenced sample consisted of PBMCs. Receptors were obtained from a man aged 18 to 30 in good health and CMV-seronegative.

The chain has TRBV6-5 and TRBJ1-1, with D uncertain. V shed 7 bases and J shed 10 bases, with 16 bases lying between them. Per the germline V gene, CDR1 is MNHEY and CDR2 is SVGAGI. The CDR3 totals 12 residues. CDR3 sequence: CASTPGGGRAFF. The CDR3 nucleotides read TGTGCCAGCACTCCAGGCGGAGGGAGAGCTTTCTTT.

CDR3 DNA: TGTGCCAGCAGTTTTATCGGGAGGTGGGACACCGGGGAGCTGTTTTTT. Translated: CASSFIGRWDTGELFF. The chain recombines TRBV27 with TRBJ2-2; TRBD2 matches 7 bases. Germline CDR1 is MNHEY and CDR2 is SMNVEV (reference sequence). The CDR3 consists of 16 residues. V was pared by 3 bases and J by 3 bases, with 7 bases of the junction left unmatched.

The chain is built from TRBV9 and TRBJ1-1; D remains unclear. Germline V gene data show CDR1 as SGDLS and CDR2 as YYNGEE. V lost 0 bases and J lost 2, with 11 bases in between. The CDR3 contains 15 residues. The CDR3, as DNA: TGTGCCAGCAGCGTAGGAACTGAGGGTAACACTGAAGCTTTCTTT. Its translation: CASSVGTEGNTEAFF.

This clone showed up just once. The rearrangement links TRBV11-2 to TRBJ2-5; tentative D call: TRBD1 (6 bases). Between the trimmed V and J ends, which lost 0 bases and 5 bases, there was a span of 13 bases. Per germline, CDR1 SGHAT and CDR2 FQNNGV. The CDR3 runs 15 residues. The CDR3 sequence is CASSLDVFQGETQYF. As DNA, the CDR3 is TGTGCCAGCAGCTTAGATGTATTCCAGGGGGAGACCCAGTACTTC. The whole variable domain, filled in from reference TRBV11-2 and TRBJ2-5, reads EAGVAQSPRYKIIEKRQSVAFWCNPISGHATLYWYQQILGQGPKLLIQFQNNGVVDDSQLPKDRFSAERLKGVDSTLKIQPAKLEDSAVYLCASSLDVFQGETQYFGPGTRLLVL.

This rearrangement joins TRBV11-3 to TRBJ1-1, with 10 nucleotides matching TRBD1. CDR1 is SGHNT and CDR2 is YENEEA in the germline V gene. J was trimmed by 2 bases and V by 5 bases; bases with no gene match: 5. This CDR3 is built from 15 residues. Here the CDR3 reads CASSARDRGNTEAFF. The CDR3 nucleotides are TGTGCCAGCAGCGCGCGGGACAGGGGCAACACTGAAGCTTTCTTT.

J is TRBJ1-4 and V is TRBV2, with D maybe TRBD1 (6 bases). The V gene lost 2 bases and the J gene lost 2 bases, with 6 bases spanning the gap. Per the germline V gene, CDR1 is SNHLY and CDR2 is FYNNEI. The CDR3 has 14 amino acids. The CDR3 sequence: CASSEQGTNEKLFF. As DNA, the CDR3 is TGTGCCAGCAGTGAACAGGGGACTAATGAAAAACTGTTTTTT.

The CDR3 coding sequence is TGTGCCAGCAGCCTGGACAGGGACGAGCAGTACTTC. Residues: CASSLDRDEQYF. The chain recombines TRBV7-6 with TRBJ2-7; 8 nucleotides agree with TRBD1. The CDR3 length is 12 residues. Germline CDR1 is SGHVS and CDR2 is FNYEAQ. Losses at the gene ends were 5 bases for V and 5 bases for J; bases not matched to a gene: 2.

This chain joins TRBV6-1 and TRBJ1-4; tentatively, D is TRBD1 (5 bases). CDR3 length: 15 amino acids. Trimming took 1 base from V and 2 from J, leaving 8 bases between them. The germline V gene has CDR1 MNHNS and CDR2 SASEGT. This CDR3 reads CASSEGGATNEKLFF. The CDR3 DNA follows: TGTGCCAGCAGTGAAGGCGGGGCCACTAATGAAAAACTGTTTTTT.

The sample holds a few counts of this clone. The chain employs TRBV29-1 and TRBJ2-1; D possibly corresponds to TRBD2 (5 bases). The CDR3 length is 13 residues. Germline CDR1 and CDR2: SQVTM and ANQGSEA. V was cut by 0 bases and J by 9 bases, with 12 bases left in between. CDR3 residues: CSVEDKRVSEQFF. The CDR3 DNA follows: TGCAGCGTTGAAGATAAGAGGGTCAGTGAGCAGTTCTTC.

As DNA, the CDR3 is TGCGCCACTAAGGAGCGGGGGCCCACAGATACGCAGTATTTT. This codes for CATKERGPTDTQYF. The V call is TRBV5-1, the J call TRBJ2-3, with 8 bases identical to TRBD2. The V gene end was trimmed by 9 bases and the J gene end by 2 bases; junction bases not matched to a gene: 8. The length of the CDR3 is 14 residues. The germline CDR1 and CDR2 sequences are SGHRS and YFSETQ. Together with reference TRBV5-1 and TRBJ2-3, the CDR3 gives the full variable domain: KAGVTQTPRYLIKTRGQQVTLSCSPISGHRSVSWYQQTPGQGLQFLFEYFSETQRNKGNFPGRFSGRQFSNSRSEMNVSTLELGDSALYLCATKERGPTDTQYFGPGTRLTVL.

The rearrangement links TRBV18 to TRBJ1-5; a weak D match, TRBD1 (5 bases). V was trimmed by 3 bases and J by 3 bases, leaving 9 bases between them. CDR1 KGHSH and CDR2 LQKENI come from the germline V gene. This CDR3 has 14 amino acids. CDR3 sequence reads: CASSPATDNQPQHF. CDR3 bases: TGTGCCAGCTCACCCGCGACAGACAATCAGCCCCAGCATTTT.

The chain is built from TRBV28 and TRBJ2-7, with 8 bases aligning to TRBD1. Germline values: CDR1 MDHEN, CDR2 SYDVKM. V was clipped by 6 bases and J by 6 bases; unmatched bases: 7. This CDR3 has 13 residues. In DNA, the CDR3 is TGTGCCAGCAGCGGACCACAGGGGGGCGAGCAGTACGTC. It translates to CASSGPQGGEQYV.

The chain recombines TRBV6-6 with TRBJ2-7; no definite D call. CDR1 is MNHNY, CDR2 SVGAGI, per germline (reference sequence). V dropped 8 bases and J dropped 3 bases, with 11 bases sitting between them. This CDR3 region has 12 residues. The CDR3 protein is CASQTLLYEQYF. The DNA of the CDR3 is TGTGCCAGCCAGACTCTACTCTACGAGCAGTACTTC.

The chain couples TRBV11-2 to TRBJ1-4, with D perhaps TRBD1 (6 bases). V lost 4 bases and J 7 bases, leaving 13 bases between the germline ends. Germline assignment: CDR1 SGHAT and CDR2 FQNNGV. The CDR3 runs to 14 residues. Here the CDR3 DNA reads TGTGCCAGCAGCTCCCGGTCCAGGGGTGAAAAACTGTTTTTT. Protein: CASSSRSRGEKLFF. Supplemented by reference TRBV11-2 and TRBJ1-4, the full variable domain reads EAGVAQSPRYKIIEKRQSVAFWCNPISGHATLYWYQQILGQGPKLLIQFQNNGVVDDSQLPKDRFSAERLKGVDSTLKIQPAKLEDSAVYLCASSSRSRGEKLFFGSGTQLSVL.

The rearrangement uses TRBV19 and TRBJ1-4, with D possibly TRBD1 on 6 matching bases. Germline V gene sequence: CDR1 LNHDA, CDR2 SQIVND (reference sequence). The V end was cut by 6 bases, the J end by 8 bases, with 19 bases between. The CDR3 is 15 amino acids. Here the CDR3 reads CASSQHDGQREKLFF. CDR3 nucleotides: TGTGCCAGTAGCCAACACGACGGACAGAGGGAAAAACTGTTTTTT.

The chain combines TRBV11-2 with TRBJ2-3, with TRBD2 matching over 13 bases. V dropped 3 bases and J dropped 0; count of bases not matched to a gene: 6. The germline gives CDR1 SGHAT, CDR2 FQNNGV. CDR3 length equals 18 residues. CDR3 coding DNA: TGTGCCAGCAGCTTTCGGACTAGCGGGGGTACTAGCACAGATACGCAGTATTTT. This translates into CASSFRTSGGTSTDTQYF. The full variable domain, rest sourced from reference TRBV11-2 and TRBJ2-3, is EAGVAQSPRYKIIEKRQSVAFWCNPISGHATLYWYQQILGQGPKLLIQFQNNGVVDDSQLPKDRFSAERLKGVDSTLKIQPAKLEDSAVYLCASSFRTSGGTSTDTQYFGPGTRLTVL.

The gene calls are TRBV30 and TRBJ2-5, with 10 bases matching TRBD2. The V and J ends lost 3 bases and 7 bases, in that order; junction bases with no gene match: 11. CDR3 length: 15 residues. CDR1 and CDR2 from the germline V gene are GTSNPN and SVGIG (reference sequence). This chain's CDR3 is CAWRVAGGPRGTQYF. The DNA for the CDR3 is TGTGCCTGGAGGGTAGCGGGGGGACCCAGGGGGACCCAGTACTTC. Complete variable domain (other parts from reference TRBV30 and TRBJ2-5): SQTIHQWPATLVQPVGSPLSLECTVEGTSNPNLYWYRQAAGRGLQLLFYSVGIGQISSEVPQNLSASRPQDRQFILSSKKLLLSDSGFYLCAWRVAGGPRGTQYFGPGTRLLVL.

This chain uses TRBV27 with TRBJ1-6; the D is unclear. Between the trimmed V and J ends, which lost 6 bases and 0 bases, there was a span of 18 bases. CDR1 and CDR2 from the germline V gene are MNHEY and SMNVEV (reference sequence). CDR3 length: 18 residues. The CDR3 DNA reads as TGTGCCAGCAGCTTGGGCCTCTCCCCCAACTCCTATAATTCACCCCTCCACTTT. Its translation: CASSLGLSPNSYNSPLHF.

This clone was observed a handful of times. The chain recombines TRBV19 with TRBJ1-2; D ambiguous. V dropped 3 bases and J dropped 5 bases, with 10 bases sitting between them. CDR3 length: 13 residues. CDR1 LNHDA and CDR2 SQIVND come from the germline V gene (reference sequence). The CDR3 loop reads CASSMRRAYGYTF. The CDR3, as DNA: TGTGCCAGTAGTATGAGGAGGGCGTATGGCTACACCTTC. Based on the CDR3 plus reference TRBV19 and TRBJ1-2, the full variable domain is DGGITQSPKYLFRKEGQNVTLSCEQNLNHDAMYWYRQDPGQGLRLIYYSQIVNDFQKGDIAEGYSVSREKKESFPLTVTSAQKNPTAFYLCASSMRRAYGYTFGSGTRLTVV.

J is TRBJ1-3 and V is TRBV6-5; maybe TRBD1 (5 bases). Germline V gene lookup returns CDR1 MNHEY and CDR2 SVGAGI. V lost 5 bases and J 1 base, leaving 12 bases between the germline ends. This CDR3 region has 15 residues. CDR3 amino acids: CASSTGGESGNTIYF. The CDR3 DNA sequence: TGTGCCAGCAGTACCGGAGGGGAATCTGGAAACACCATATATTTT.